The 20 T cell receptor beta chains in this list originate from one sample, sequenced in a study of T-cell reconstitution after alpha-beta-depleted transplantation in children. The TCRbeta library was prepared with unique molecular identifiers. TCRdb reanalysed the PCR reads using MiXCR and keeps one entry per CDR3 protein. The data hold approximately 800,000 distinct CDR3 sequences, with about 16% observed a single time. The material sequenced was PBMCs, mostly from graft donor cells, taken 360 days after TCRalphabeta/CD19-depleted stem cell transplant. These receptors came from a male patient between 5 and 17 years old who had a stem cell transplant for acute lymphoblastic leukemia, so the T cells may come from the graft donor.

In its sample, this clonotype was seen a few times. The rearrangement uses TRBV23-1 and TRBJ2-7; 9 nucleotides match TRBD1. TRBV23-1 falls under the ORF class, with uncertain function. Trimming took 1 base from V and 3 from J; bases not matched to a gene: 22. CDR3 size: 21 residues. For the CDR3, the DNA is TGCGCCAGCAGTCAATACTTCGGGGGACAGGGCTCCGCGGGAGATTACTACGAGCAGTACTTC. This translates into CASSQYFGGQGSAGDYYEQYF.

This rearrangement joins TRBV29-1 to TRBJ1-2; D not resolved. The CDR3 length is 14 residues. Trimming shortened V by 5 bases and J by 6 bases, and 19 bases separated the two germline ends. Germline V gene lookup returns CDR1 SQVTM and CDR2 ANQGSEA. The chain's CDR3 is CSVMQSAASHGYTF. The CDR3 DNA follows: TGCAGCGTTATGCAGTCCGCGGCGTCTCATGGCTACACCTTC.

This clonotype came up a few times. J is TRBJ1-1 and V is TRBV5-8; D is possibly TRBD1 (6 bases). V gave up 3 bases and J gave up 2 bases, with 11 bases separating them. Germline V gene lookup returns CDR1 SGHTS and CDR2 YDEGEE. The CDR3 is made up of 14 amino acids. CDR3: CASSWGTSNTEAFF. The CDR3 DNA sequence: TGTGCCAGCAGCTGGGGGACATCCAACACTGAAGCTTTCTTT.

The rearrangement links TRBV11-2 to TRBJ1-3; TRBD1 is a possible D gene (5 bases). This CDR3 region has 18 residues. V was pared by 3 bases and J by 0 bases, with 18 bases between. Germline assignment: CDR1 SGHAT and CDR2 FQNNGV. The CDR3 DNA follows: TGTGCCAGCAGCTTCGAGGGCATGGGACCCAGCTCTGGAAACACCATATATTTT. Translating it yields CASSFEGMGPSSGNTIYF.

V usage is TRBV12-3 or TRBV12-4 and J usage is TRBJ2-7; 7 nucleotides agree with TRBD1. Germline trimming cut 6 bases from V and 0 bases from J; bases unmatched to any gene: 8. The CDR3 sequence is 15 residues long. In nucleotides, the CDR3 is TGTGCCAGCAGGGCGGCGGACAGGAGCTCCTACGAGCAGTACTTC. Protein: CASRAADRSSYEQYF.

This clonotype was observed a few times. V and J are TRBV28 and TRBJ2-2; 7 nucleotides line up with TRBD2. The CDR3 is made up of 18 amino acids. Germline V gene sequence: CDR1 MDHEN, CDR2 SYDVKM. Trimming removed 1 base from V and 5 bases from J; junction bases left unmatched: 13. CDR3 sequence reads: CASSLLPLAGVGTGELFF. In nucleotides, the CDR3 is TGTGCCAGCAGTTTATTGCCGCTGGCGGGAGTTGGGACCGGGGAGCTGTTTTTT.

A few counts support this clonotype. The DNA of the CDR3 is TGTGCCAGCAGCTCGAACAGGTTCTCTGGGGCCAACGTCCTGACTTTC. This translates into CASSSNRFSGANVLTF. The chain is built from TRBV7-9 and TRBJ2-6; tentatively, D is TRBD1 (5 bases). V lost 4 bases and J lost 0, with 10 bases in between. The germline V gene encodes CDR1 SEHNR and CDR2 FQNEAQ (reference sequence). The CDR3 is made up of 16 amino acids.

There are a few counts of this clonotype. The chain links TRBV10-3 to TRBJ2-6; D remains unclear. The CDR3 contains 17 residues. Germline CDR1 is ENHRY and CDR2 is SYGVKD. Trimming removed 7 bases from V and 0 bases from J, with 16 bases in between. CDR3 residues: CAIKAQLVYSGANVLTF. In DNA form, the CDR3 reads TGTGCCATCAAGGCACAGCTCGTTTACTCTGGGGCCAACGTCCTGACTTTC.

This sequence joins TRBV5-1 and TRBJ2-1, with TRBD2 identical over 7 bases. Germline V gene sequence: CDR1 SGHRS, CDR2 YFSETQ. The CDR3 totals 18 residues. V trimming: 6 bases; J trimming: 4 bases; junction bases outside the gene matches: 19. The CDR3 here is CASTLGAPAGVRYNEQFF. The DNA for the CDR3 is TGCGCCAGCACCTTAGGTGCCCCTGCGGGAGTTCGGTACAATGAGCAGTTCTTC.

V and J are TRBV28 and TRBJ2-7; D uncertain. The CDR3 contains 12 residues. V dropped 5 bases and J dropped 5 bases, with 10 bases sitting between them. Germline CDR1 and CDR2: MDHEN and SYDVKM. CDR3 bases: TGTGCCAGCAGTCCCTCCATGGACGAGCAGTACTTC. This translates into CASSPSMDEQYF.

J is TRBJ2-1 and V is TRBV9; 8 bases map to TRBD1. The J segment lost 7 bases and the V segment lost 3 bases, leaving 9 bases of the junction unmatched. This CDR3 contains 15 residues. Per germline, CDR1 SGDLS and CDR2 YYNGEE. This CDR3 reads CASSATGALRNEQFF. The CDR3 coding sequence is TGTGCCAGCAGCGCGACAGGGGCCCTTAGGAATGAGCAGTTCTTC.

This clonotype was found a few times. V gene TRBV29-1 combines with J gene TRBJ2-2; D is perhaps TRBD2 (6 bases). Per the germline V gene, CDR1 is SQVTM and CDR2 is ANQGSEA. The CDR3 totals 12 residues. CDR3 protein: CSLGRRAGELFF. The CDR3 bases are TGCAGTTTAGGCAGGAGGGCCGGGGAGCTGTTTTTT.

V usage is TRBV20-1 and J usage is TRBJ2-3; D tentatively fits TRBD1 or TRBD2 (6 bases each). This CDR3 contains 15 residues. The germline V gene has CDR1 DFQATT and CDR2 SNEGSKA (reference sequence). Trimming left V 1 base short and J 0 bases short, with 11 bases between. The DNA of the CDR3 is TGCAGTGCTAGAGTAGGGGGGTCTAGCACAGATACGCAGTATTTT. It translates to CSARVGGSSTDTQYF.

This clonotype appeared a few times. The chain combines TRBV6-5 with TRBJ2-1; TRBD2 matches 9 bases. Trimming removed 0 bases from V and 0 bases from J; junction bases left unmatched: 6. Germline lookup yields CDR1 MNHEY and CDR2 SVGAGI. This CDR3 is built from 18 residues. Here the CDR3 reads CASSYSLAGVSSYNEQFF. CDR3 bases: TGTGCCAGCAGTTACTCGTTAGCGGGAGTAAGCTCCTACAATGAGCAGTTCTTC.

This clonotype has just a few counts. V usage is TRBV18 and J usage is TRBJ2-7, with a tentative D call TRBD2 (5 bases). Trimming cost V 3 bases and J 6 bases, with 15 bases left between them. The CDR3 has 14 amino acids. Germline CDR1 is KGHSH and CDR2 is LQKENI. For the CDR3, the DNA is TGTGCCAGCTCACCGTCTAGCCCGCAGTTCGAGCAGTACTTC. Its protein product is CASSPSSPQFEQYF.

This clonotype came up many times. The rearrangement uses TRBV7-6 and TRBJ2-7; 7 nucleotides line up with TRBD2. CDR3 length: 14 amino acids. The ends lost 1 base at V and 3 bases at J; junction bases unmatched: 3. Germline-derived CDR1 and CDR2 are SGHVS and FNYEAQ. CDR3 loop: CASSLEASGYEQYF. The CDR3 nucleotides read TGTGCCAGCAGCTTAGAGGCTAGCGGCTACGAGCAGTACTTC.

This clonotype was picked up many times. The rearrangement links TRBV20-1 to TRBJ2-7; either TRBD1 or TRBD2 may supply D (5 bases each). The CDR3 loop spans 15 amino acids. The germline gives CDR1 DFQATT, CDR2 SNEGSKA (reference sequence). Trimming shortened V by 6 bases and J by 2 bases, and 20 bases separated the two germline ends. The chain's CDR3 is CSAPLGVAGAYEQYF. For the CDR3, the DNA is TGCAGTGCCCCCCTGGGGGTAGCCGGGGCCTACGAGCAGTACTTC.

This clonotype was seen ten or more times. V usage is TRBV4-1 and J usage is TRBJ2-5, with D perhaps matching TRBD1 or TRBD2 (6 bases each). In germline, CDR1 is MGHRA, CDR2 YSYEKL. The V end lost 1 base, the J end lost 5 bases, and 17 bases lay between the germline ends. The CDR3 is made up of 16 amino acids. The CDR3 region is CASSQAKGGRAETQYF. CDR3 nucleotides: TGCGCCAGCAGCCAAGCAAAGGGGGGTCGGGCGGAGACCCAGTACTTC.

V and J are TRBV5-5 and TRBJ2-3; no reliable D call. With 4 bases removed from V and 0 bases from J, the gap between germline ends came to 9 bases. This CDR3 has 14 residues. The germline CDR1 and CDR2 sequences are SGHKS and YYEKEE (reference sequence). The chain's CDR3 is CASSLQTSTDTQYF. As DNA, the CDR3 is TGTGCCAGCAGCCTTCAAACTAGCACAGATACGCAGTATTTT.

This clonotype was detected a few times. The genes are TRBV28 and TRBJ2-4, with TRBD2 identical over 14 bases. The trim removed 10 bases at V and 15 bases at J, leaving 8 bases unmatched. The CDR3 length is 12 residues. Germline CDR1 reads MDHEN; CDR2 reads SYDVKM. In DNA form, the CDR3 reads TGTGCCACAGGATGGACTAGCGGGAGGCGGTACTTC. Translating gives CATGWTSGRRYF.